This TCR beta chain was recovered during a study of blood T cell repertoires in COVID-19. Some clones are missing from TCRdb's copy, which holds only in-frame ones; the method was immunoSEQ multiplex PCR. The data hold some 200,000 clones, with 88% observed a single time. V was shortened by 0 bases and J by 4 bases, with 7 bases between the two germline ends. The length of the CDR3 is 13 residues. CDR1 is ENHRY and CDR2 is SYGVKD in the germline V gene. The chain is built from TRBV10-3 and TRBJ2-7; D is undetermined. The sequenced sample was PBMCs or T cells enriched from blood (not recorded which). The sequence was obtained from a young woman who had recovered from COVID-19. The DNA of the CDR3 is TGTGCCATCAGTGAGTCGACTCGTTACGAGCAGTACTTC. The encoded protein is CAISESTRYEQYF.